The 19 T cell receptor beta chains below all came from one sample that was sequenced in a study of blood T cells in healthy people across ages. A second 7 to 11 cycle PCR used barcoded and J-beta primers. TCRdb ran MiXCR on the 5' RACE reads and lists one entry per CDR3 protein. Counted here are 550,000 to 650,000 distinct CDR3 sequences, 25% to 35% occurring once; the ten biggest clones make up around 14%. Source material: blood. Receptor source: a woman older than 75 in good health.

This clonotype came up many times. V usage is TRBV7-2 and J usage is TRBJ1-1, with D perhaps TRBD1 (6 bases). The germline V gene encodes CDR1 SGHTA and CDR2 FQGNSA. V was clipped by 3 bases and J by 5 bases, with 10 bases between them. The CDR3 extends over 13 amino acids. The DNA of the CDR3 is TGTGCCAGCAGCTTCAAGGGGACAACTGAAGCTTTCTTT. This translates into CASSFKGTTEAFF.

The chain uses TRBV6-5 and TRBJ2-7; tentative D call: TRBD1 (5 bases). The V and J ends lost 6 bases and 0 bases respectively, with 12 bases between them. Germline V gives CDR1 MNHEY, CDR2 SVGAGI. The CDR3 sequence is 14 residues long. CDR3 bases: TGTGCCAGCAGGTACAGGTTCAGCTCCTACGAGCAGTACTTC. Its translation is CASRYRFSSYEQYF.

The V and J genes are TRBV7-9 and TRBJ2-7; D remains ambiguous. The CDR3 has 11 amino acids. Trimming removed 5 bases at V and 7 bases at J, with 9 bases between. Per the germline V gene, CDR1 is SEHNR and CDR2 is FQNEAQ (reference sequence). CDR3: CASSTLGEQYV. As DNA, the CDR3 is TGTGCCAGCAGCACCTTAGGGGAGCAGTACGTC.

This clonotype showed up many times. This chain links TRBV24-1 with TRBJ2-4; D ambiguous. Trimming stripped 9 bases from V and 10 bases from J, with 12 bases between. This CDR3 comprises 11 residues. The germline V gene encodes CDR1 KGHDR and CDR2 SFDVKD. The CDR3 here is CATGKRWIQYF. The CDR3 region has the DNA TGTGCCACCGGAAAAAGGTGGATTCAGTACTTC.

This clonotype was counted between two and nine times. The genes are TRBV5-4 and TRBJ1-6; unclear D gene. Germline-derived CDR1 and CDR2 are SGHNT and YYREEE (reference sequence). This CDR3 has 15 residues. Trimming removed 0 bases at V and 7 bases at J, with 11 bases between. This CDR3 is CASSLGDGINSPLHF. CDR3 coding DNA: TGTGCCAGCAGCTTGGGCGACGGGATCAATTCACCCCTCCACTTT.

The chain couples TRBV3-1 to TRBJ1-4; D not certain. Trimming cost V 3 bases and J 7 bases, with 12 bases left between them. Germline V CDR1 and CDR2: LGHDT, YNNKEL (reference sequence). The CDR3 is 14 amino acids. The CDR3 coding sequence is TGTGCCAGCAGCCACGGAGGGAGCGCTGAAAAACTGTTTTTT. It translates to CASSHGGSAEKLFF.

With regard to this clonotype: The conserved phenylalanine or tryptophan normally closing the CDR3 is absent here, so this likely arose from a read error. The chain joins TRBV7-6 to TRBJ2-3, with D tentatively TRBD2 (5 bases). Between the trimmed V and J ends, which lost 3 bases and 5 bases, there was a span of 12 bases. Germline CDR1 is SGHVS and CDR2 is FNYEAQ. The CDR3 sequence is 14 residues long. In DNA form, the CDR3 reads TGTGCCAGCAGCTTCACCGGGATCGGAGATACGCAGTATTTG. Amino acids: CASSFTGIGDTQYL.

The gene calls are TRBV18 and TRBJ1-3; 8 nucleotides align to TRBD1. This CDR3 has 16 amino acids. In germline, CDR1 is KGHSH, CDR2 LQKENI. The trim removed 6 bases at V and 8 bases at J, leaving 15 bases unmatched. The CDR3 protein is CASSDQGAGGADTIYF. The CDR3 DNA follows: TGTGCCAGCTCCGACCAGGGTGCAGGGGGCGCGGACACCATATATTTT.

The V gene is TRBV7-2, the J gene TRBJ1-2; a weak D match, TRBD1 (6 bases). The ends were cut back, 5 bases at V and 7 bases at J, with 17 bases in the middle. Germline loops: CDR1 SGHTA, CDR2 FQGNSA. The CDR3 loop spans 14 amino acids. The DNA of the CDR3 is TGTGCCAGCAGCATGGGTGGGGGCGCGGGTGGCTACACCTTC. Encoded protein: CASSMGGGAGGYTF.

This chain joins TRBV6-1 and TRBJ2-5; 11 bases map to TRBD1. This CDR3 has 13 residues. The germline gives CDR1 MNHNS, CDR2 SASEGT. V lost 8 bases, J lost 11 bases, and 10 bases stayed unmatched. CDR3 sequence reads: CASGQGAWNEQYF. In DNA, the CDR3 is TGTGCCAGCGGACAGGGGGCGTGGAATGAGCAGTACTTC.

At least ten counts were recorded for this clonotype. The V and J genes are TRBV30 and TRBJ2-4; D is undetermined. The V gene's germline CDR1 is GTSNPN and CDR2 SVGIG (reference sequence). Trimming removed 2 bases at V and 13 bases at J, with 12 bases between. The CDR3 runs 11 residues. In nucleotides, the CDR3 is TGTGCCTGGAGTCTACTGGTTGAGCAGTACTTC. This gives the protein CAWSLLVEQYF.

This clonotype occurred many times. CDR3 DNA sequence: TGTGCCAGCAGCTTAGGGACTAGCGCCTACGAGCAGTACTTC. Protein sequence: CASSLGTSAYEQYF. V usage is TRBV7-8 and J usage is TRBJ2-7, with 9 bases identical to TRBD2. The V gene end was trimmed by 1 base and the J gene end by 2 bases; junction bases not matched to a gene: 0. CDR3 length: 14 amino acids. Germline CDR1 and CDR2: SGHVS and FQNEAQ. Based on the CDR3 plus reference TRBV7-8 and TRBJ2-7, the full variable domain is GAGVSQSPRYKVAKRGQDVALRCDPISGHVSLFWYQQALGQGPEFLTYFQNEAQLDKSGLPSDRFFAERPEGSVSTLKIQRTQQEDSAVYLCASSLGTSAYEQYFGPGTRLTVT.

About this clonotype: A much more abundant neighbour one base away suggests this may be a read error. The chain has TRBV6-6 and TRBJ2-3; 9 nucleotides line up with TRBD2. The CDR3 length is 17 residues. Per germline, CDR1 MNHNY and CDR2 SVGAGI (reference sequence). The CDR3 protein is CAGSFLQGGGVTDTQYF. The DNA for the CDR3 is TGTGCCGGCAGTTTCTTACAGGGCGGGGGGGTAACAGATACGCAGTATTTT.

The J gene is TRBJ2-5, the V gene TRBV7-2; D may be TRBD1 (7 bases). The end of the DNA aligns better with TRBJ2-7, so the J call may be wrong. Germline V gene sequence: CDR1 SGHTA, CDR2 FQGNSA. The CDR3 has 15 residues. The CDR3 coding sequence is TGTGCCAGCAGCCCTGGGGGGACAGCAAGATACGAGCAGTACTTC. Encoded protein: CASSPGGTARYEQYF.

This clonotype has more than one count but fewer than ten. The genes are TRBV14 and TRBJ1-6; D might be TRBD1 (6 bases). Germline loops: CDR1 SGHDN, CDR2 FVKESK. The V gene lost 5 bases and the J gene lost 5 bases, with 10 bases spanning the gap. The CDR3 is 14 residues long. This CDR3 is CASSFRGNNSPLHF. Written as DNA, the CDR3 is TGTGCCAGCAGCTTCAGGGGAAATAATTCACCCCTCCACTTT.

This CDR3 reads CATTGETQYF. In nucleotides, the CDR3 is TGTGCCACCACCGGGGAGACCCAGTACTTC. V is TRBV7-9 and J is TRBJ2-5; the D is unclear. The CDR3 extends over 10 amino acids. V lost 10 bases and J lost 5, with 8 bases in between. The germline gives CDR1 SEHNR, CDR2 FQNEAQ (reference sequence).

The chain couples TRBV7-8 to TRBJ1-2; 10 nucleotides line up with TRBD1. J lost 5 bases, V lost 3 bases, and 6 bases had no gene match. CDR3 size: 15 residues. Germline V gene data show CDR1 as SGHVS and CDR2 as FQNEAQ. CDR3 protein: CASSFGDRGRYGYTF. The CDR3 region has the DNA TGTGCCAGCAGCTTCGGGGACAGGGGACGATATGGCTACACCTTC.

The chain uses TRBV2 and TRBJ1-1, with 7 bases lining up with TRBD1. The V gene's germline CDR1 is SNHLY and CDR2 FYNNEI. The V gene end was trimmed by 7 bases and the J gene end by 1 base; junction bases not matched to a gene: 3. The CDR3 covers 13 residues. The CDR3 loop is CASKQGTNTEAFF. As DNA, the CDR3 is TGTGCCAGCAAACAGGGGACGAACACTGAAGCTTTCTTT. Variable domain in full (rest from reference TRBV2 and TRBJ1-1): EPEVTQTPSHQVTQMGQEVILRCVPISNHLYFYWYRQILGQKVEFLVSFYNNEISEKSEIFDDQFSVERPDGSNFTLKIRSTKLEDSAMYFCASKQGTNTEAFFGQGTRLTVV.

This clonotype occurred a few times. V usage is TRBV20-1 and J usage is TRBJ2-1, with 8 positions matching TRBD2. The J call is uncertain, as TRBJ2-7 better fits the DNA end. CDR1 is DFQATT, CDR2 SNEGSKA, per germline (reference sequence). The CDR3 runs to 16 residues. Written as DNA, the CDR3 is TGCAGTGCTAGAGACCCCAGGCGGGGGGCTTACAATGAGCAGTACTTC. The encoded protein is CSARDPRRGAYNEQYF.